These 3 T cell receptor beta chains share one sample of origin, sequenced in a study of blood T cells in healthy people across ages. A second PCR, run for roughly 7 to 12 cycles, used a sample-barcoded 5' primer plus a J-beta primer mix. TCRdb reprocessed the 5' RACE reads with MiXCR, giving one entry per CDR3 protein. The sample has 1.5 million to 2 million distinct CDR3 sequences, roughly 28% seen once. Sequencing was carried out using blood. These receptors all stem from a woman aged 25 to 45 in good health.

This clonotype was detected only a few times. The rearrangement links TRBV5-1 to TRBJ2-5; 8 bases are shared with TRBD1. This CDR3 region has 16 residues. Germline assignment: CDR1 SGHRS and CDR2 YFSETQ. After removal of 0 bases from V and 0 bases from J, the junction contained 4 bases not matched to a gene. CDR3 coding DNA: TGCGCCAGCAGCTTGGGAGACAGGGGATACCAAGAGACCCAGTACTTC. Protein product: CASSLGDRGYQETQYF.

CDR3 in DNA: TGTGCCAGTAGTATAGGGACACACAGGTCGAACACTGAAGCTTTCTTT. Protein product: CASSIGTHRSNTEAFF. The V call is TRBV19, the J call TRBJ1-1; D is perhaps TRBD1 (5 bases). With 1 base removed from V and 1 base from J, the gap between germline ends came to 13 bases. Per germline, CDR1 LNHDA and CDR2 SQIVND (reference sequence). The CDR3 totals 16 residues.

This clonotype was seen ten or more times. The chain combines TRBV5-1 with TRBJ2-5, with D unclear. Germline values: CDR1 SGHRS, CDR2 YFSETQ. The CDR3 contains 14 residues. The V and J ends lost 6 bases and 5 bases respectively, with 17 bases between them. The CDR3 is CASKAQTAMETQYF. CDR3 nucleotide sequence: TGCGCCAGCAAGGCCCAGACTGCGATGGAGACCCAGTACTTC.